The clone carrying this T cell receptor (beta chain) was detected only a few times. The sample originates from a study of response to subunit inactivated influenza vaccine. Via MiXCR, TCRdb re-called the RT-PCR reads, giving one row per CDR3 protein. This sample has around 540,000 distinct CDR3 sequences; 10% to 15% occur once, and the top ten carry roughly 10%. Per germline, CDR1 GTSNPN and CDR2 SVGIG (reference sequence). This CDR3 has 14 residues. The sample in question was PBMCs from blood, obtained on the day of vaccination. This receptor was obtained from a man aged 50-59 years who received an inactivated influenza vaccine. The V call is TRBV30, the J call TRBJ2-5, with 12 bases identical to TRBD2. The CDR3: CAITSGGYQETQYF. The DNA of the CDR3 is TGTGCAATTACTAGCGGGGGGTACCAAGAGACCCAGTACTTC.